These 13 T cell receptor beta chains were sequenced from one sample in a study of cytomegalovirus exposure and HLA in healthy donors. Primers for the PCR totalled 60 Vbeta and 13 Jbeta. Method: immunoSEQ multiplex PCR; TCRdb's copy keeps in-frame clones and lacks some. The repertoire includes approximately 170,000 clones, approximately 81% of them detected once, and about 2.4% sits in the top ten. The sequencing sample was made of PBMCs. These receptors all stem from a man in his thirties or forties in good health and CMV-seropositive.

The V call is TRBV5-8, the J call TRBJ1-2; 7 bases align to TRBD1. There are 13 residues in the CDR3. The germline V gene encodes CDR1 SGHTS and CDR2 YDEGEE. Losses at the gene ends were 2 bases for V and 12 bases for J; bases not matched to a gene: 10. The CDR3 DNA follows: TGTGCCAGCAGCTTCCCTTACACAGGGGACCACACCTTC. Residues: CASSFPYTGDHTF.

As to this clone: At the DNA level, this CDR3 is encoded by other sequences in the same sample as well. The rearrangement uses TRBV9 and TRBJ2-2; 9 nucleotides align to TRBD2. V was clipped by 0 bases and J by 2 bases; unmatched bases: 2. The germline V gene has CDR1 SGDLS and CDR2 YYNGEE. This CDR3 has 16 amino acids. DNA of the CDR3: TGTGCCAGCAGCGTAGGACTAGCGGCTAACACCGGGGAGCTGTTTTTT. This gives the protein CASSVGLAANTGELFF.

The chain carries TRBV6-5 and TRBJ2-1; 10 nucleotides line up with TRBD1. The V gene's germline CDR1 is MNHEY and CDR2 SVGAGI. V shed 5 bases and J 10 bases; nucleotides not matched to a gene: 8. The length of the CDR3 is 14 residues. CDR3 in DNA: TGTGCCAGCAGTGCGGGACAGGGGACAAGGGAGCAGTTCTTC. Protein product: CASSAGQGTREQFF.

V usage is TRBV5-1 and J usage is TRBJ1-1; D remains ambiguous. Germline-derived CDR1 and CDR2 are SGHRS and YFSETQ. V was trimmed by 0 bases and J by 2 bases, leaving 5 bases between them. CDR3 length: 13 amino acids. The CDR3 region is CASSLGPNTEAFF. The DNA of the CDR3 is TGCGCCAGCAGCTTGGGGCCAAACACTGAAGCTTTCTTT. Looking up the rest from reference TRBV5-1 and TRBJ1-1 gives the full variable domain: KAGVTQTPRYLIKTRGQQVTLSCSPISGHRSVSWYQQTPGQGLQFLFEYFSETQRNKGNFPGRFSGRQFSNSRSEMNVSTLELGDSALYLCASSLGPNTEAFFGQGTRLTVV.

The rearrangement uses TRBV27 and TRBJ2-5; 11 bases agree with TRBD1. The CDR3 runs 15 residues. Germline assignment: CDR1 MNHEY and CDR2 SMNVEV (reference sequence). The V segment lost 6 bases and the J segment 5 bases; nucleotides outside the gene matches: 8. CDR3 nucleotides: TGTGCCAGCAGGGGGACAGGGGGGAATGAGGAGACCCAGTACTTC. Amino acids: CASRGTGGNEETQYF.

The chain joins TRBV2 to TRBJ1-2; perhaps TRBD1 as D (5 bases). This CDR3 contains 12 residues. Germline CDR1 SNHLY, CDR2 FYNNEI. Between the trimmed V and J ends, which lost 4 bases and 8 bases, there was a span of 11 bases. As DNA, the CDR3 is TGTGCCAGCAGTGGGAGGGGCAGCGGCTACACCTTC. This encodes CASSGRGSGYTF. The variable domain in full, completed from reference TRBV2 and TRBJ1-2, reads EPEVTQTPSHQVTQMGQEVILRCVPISNHLYFYWYRQILGQKVEFLVSFYNNEISEKSEIFDDQFSVERPDGSNFTLKIRSTKLEDSAMYFCASSGRGSGYTFGSGTRLTVV.

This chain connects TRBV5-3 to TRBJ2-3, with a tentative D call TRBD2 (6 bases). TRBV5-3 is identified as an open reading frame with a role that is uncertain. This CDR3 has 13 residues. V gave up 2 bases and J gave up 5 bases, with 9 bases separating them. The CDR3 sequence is CARSFASEDTQYF. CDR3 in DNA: TGTGCCAGAAGCTTTGCTAGCGAAGATACGCAGTATTTT.

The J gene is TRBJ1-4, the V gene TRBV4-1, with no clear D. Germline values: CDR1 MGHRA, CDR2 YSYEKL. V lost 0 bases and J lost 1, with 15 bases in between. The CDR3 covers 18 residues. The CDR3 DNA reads TGCGCCAGCAGCCAAGACCGAGGGAGTAGAGGAACTAATGAAAAACTGTTTTTT. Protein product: CASSQDRGSRGTNEKLFF.

CDR3 sequence reads: CASSEQGFLYEQYV. CDR3 nucleotides: TGTGCCAGCAGTGAACAGGGGTTCCTCTACGAGCAGTACGTC. V is TRBV2 and J is TRBJ2-7; weak D call: TRBD1 (6 bases). The CDR3 runs 14 residues. CDR1 is SNHLY and CDR2 is FYNNEI in the germline V gene. V was shortened by 2 bases and J by 3 bases, with 11 bases between the two germline ends.

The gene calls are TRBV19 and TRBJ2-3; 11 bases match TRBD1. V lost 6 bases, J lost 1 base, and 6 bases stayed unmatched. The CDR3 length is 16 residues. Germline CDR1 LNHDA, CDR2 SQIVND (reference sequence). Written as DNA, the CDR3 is TGTGCCAGTAGCCGGGACAGGGGGGAGGGCACAGATACGCAGTATTTT. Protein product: CASSRDRGEGTDTQYF.

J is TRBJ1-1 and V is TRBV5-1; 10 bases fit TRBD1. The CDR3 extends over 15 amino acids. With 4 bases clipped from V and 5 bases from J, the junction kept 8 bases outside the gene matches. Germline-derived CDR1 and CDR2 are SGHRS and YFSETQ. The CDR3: CASSTTGQGRTEAFF. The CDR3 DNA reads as TGCGCCAGCAGCACCACGGGACAGGGGAGAACTGAAGCTTTCTTT.

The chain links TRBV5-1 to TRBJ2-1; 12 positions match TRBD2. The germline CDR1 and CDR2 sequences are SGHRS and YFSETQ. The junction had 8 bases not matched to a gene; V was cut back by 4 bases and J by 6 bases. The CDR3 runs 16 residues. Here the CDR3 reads CASSRDPGLAGNEQFF. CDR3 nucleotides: TGCGCCAGCAGCAGGGACCCGGGACTAGCGGGCAATGAGCAGTTCTTC.

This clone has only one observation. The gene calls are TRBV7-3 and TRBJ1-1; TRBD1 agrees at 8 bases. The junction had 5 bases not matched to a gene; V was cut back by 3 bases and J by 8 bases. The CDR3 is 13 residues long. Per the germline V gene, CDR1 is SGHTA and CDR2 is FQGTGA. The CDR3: CASSFVQGAEAFF. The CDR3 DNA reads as TGTGCCAGCAGCTTCGTCCAGGGGGCGGAAGCTTTCTTT.